This T cell receptor beta chain originates from a study of control samples from healthy donors and cancer patients. The data were produced by immunoSEQ multiplex PCR, yet TCRdb's version contains in-frame clones alone and is incomplete. The sample lists about 80,000 clones; about 88% were seen once. The ends lost 3 bases at V and 4 bases at J; junction bases unmatched: 11. CDR1 and CDR2 (germline): KGHDR, SFDVKD. The CDR3 is made up of 17 amino acids. This receptor was taken from a woman aged 50 to 60 in good health. The sequenced material came from blood. The chain links TRBV24-1 to TRBJ2-1; TRBD1 aligns across 7 bases. The CDR3 spells CATSDRDSRQIYNEQFF. The CDR3 DNA sequence: TGTGCCACCAGTGATAGGGACAGCCGTCAAATATACAATGAGCAGTTCTTC.